These 20 T cell receptor beta chains were sequenced from one sample in a study of human CD8 memory T cell subsets. UMI-labeled 5' RACE was the method by which TCR beta libraries were made. No DNA is given; TCRdb re-called the 5' RACE reads and lists each CDR3 protein once. Across approximately 7,000 distinct CDR3 sequences, the top ten clones capture approximately 25% of the sample. The sample was CD8+ T cells from PBMCs. These receptors came from a human donor in good health.

The V and J genes are TRBV7-9 and TRBJ2-3; lacking DNA, the TRBD1 call made by TCRdb goes unchecked. CDR3 length: 15 amino acids. Germline V CDR1 and CDR2: SEHNR, FQNEAQ (reference sequence). The CDR3 sequence: CASSLELDITDTQYF.

This rearrangement joins TRBV19 to TRBJ2-7. The CDR3 runs 14 residues. Per germline, CDR1 LNHDA and CDR2 SQIVND (reference sequence). The chain's CDR3 is CASSIGGRASEQYF.

The chain is built from TRBV15 and TRBJ2-1; TCRdb's D gene call, TRBD1, goes unchecked for lack of DNA. CDR1 is LNHNV, CDR2 YYDKDF, per germline (reference sequence). The CDR3 has 15 residues. CDR3 residues: CATSPVAGGADEQFF.

The chain carries TRBV21-1 and TRBJ2-7; TCRdb returns TRBD2, unconfirmable since there is no DNA. TRBV21-1 constitutes a pseudogene. CDR3 length equals 16 residues. This CDR3 reads CASSNRLSGRPGEQYF.

This chain joins TRBV19 and TRBJ1-5; the TCRdb D gene call, TRBD1, has no DNA to confirm it. CDR1 and CDR2 (germline): LNHDA, SQIVND (reference sequence). CDR3 length equals 15 residues. The chain's CDR3 is CASSWGAGSNQPQHF.

The chain recombines TRBV5-5 with TRBJ2-7; the D call of TRBD1 rests on TCRdb alone, since no DNA is present to check it. The length of the CDR3 is 14 residues. Germline CDR1 SGHKS, CDR2 YYEKEE (reference sequence). CDR3 sequence reads: CASSFSTGMYEQYF.

The rearrangement joins TRBV6-1 to TRBJ2-3; with no DNA, the TCRdb D assignment of TRBD1 cannot be verified. Germline lookup yields CDR1 MNHNS and CDR2 SASEGT. The length of the CDR3 is 17 residues. This CDR3 reads CASTVDPRRGLTDTQYF.

The chain couples TRBV20-1 to TRBJ2-7; there is no DNA to check the TCRdb D call of TRBD1. The germline V gene has CDR1 DFQATT and CDR2 SNEGSKA (reference sequence). The CDR3 has 13 residues. CDR3 in amino acids: CSASQGEIGEQYF.

The chain recombines TRBV6-5 with TRBJ1-5; the D call of TRBD1 rests on TCRdb alone, since no DNA is present to check it. This CDR3 has 14 amino acids. The germline V gene has CDR1 MNHEY and CDR2 SVGAGI. The CDR3 here is CASSYARGEQPQHF.

According to its frequency, this clonotype is medium-sized. The chain employs TRBV11-2 and TRBJ2-5; with no DNA, the TCRdb D assignment of TRBD1 cannot be verified. The germline V gene encodes CDR1 SGHAT and CDR2 FQNNGV. The CDR3 length is 15 residues. This chain's CDR3 is CASSFISTPQETQYF.

This clonotype ranks as medium-sized in terms of frequency. The chain is built from TRBV20-1 and TRBJ2-7; TCRdb's D call of TRBD1 is untestable without DNA. Germline V lookup: CDR1 DFQATT, CDR2 SNEGSKA (reference sequence). The length of the CDR3 is 13 residues. The CDR3 reads CSARGDASYEQYF.

By frequency, this clonotype is medium-sized. This sequence joins TRBV10-2 and TRBJ2-2; without DNA, the TCRdb call of TRBD1 cannot be checked. This CDR3 is built from 12 residues. CDR1 and CDR2 (germline): WSHSY, SAAADI. This chain's CDR3 is CASRTGAGELFF.

The chain is built from TRBV2 and TRBJ2-2; the TRBD2 assignment by TCRdb is unverifiable without DNA. CDR1 is SNHLY, CDR2 FYNNEI, per germline. The CDR3 loop spans 17 amino acids. CDR3: CASSEGLAGAVTGELFF.

The chain combines TRBV4-1 with TRBJ2-5. Germline values: CDR1 MGHRA, CDR2 YSYEKL. CDR3 length: 13 amino acids. CDR3 region: CASSWTDQETQYF.

The chain employs TRBV7-9 and TRBJ1-5. Per the germline V gene, CDR1 is SEHNR and CDR2 is FQNEAQ (reference sequence). The CDR3 totals 12 residues. The CDR3 is CASSLNNQPQHF.

The chain joins TRBV27 to TRBJ1-3. The CDR3 runs to 13 residues. CDR1 is MNHEY, CDR2 SMNVEV, per germline (reference sequence). This CDR3 reads CASSFNSGNTIYF.

The genes are TRBV5-5 and TRBJ2-1; TCRdb reports TRBD2, a call that lacks DNA to check it against. The CDR3 consists of 19 residues. Germline CDR1 reads SGHKS; CDR2 reads YYEKEE (reference sequence). The CDR3 is CASSLFGQATQTTRSEQFF.

The chain uses TRBV29-1 and TRBJ2-1; TCRdb proposes TRBD2, but this gene call is untestable without DNA. The CDR3 is 14 amino acids. From germline, CDR1 is SQVTM and CDR2 ANQGSEA. CDR3 sequence: CSGRLAGGYNEQFF.

J is TRBJ2-1 and V is TRBV11-2; TCRdb proposes TRBD2, but this gene call is untestable without DNA. Germline V gene data show CDR1 as SGHAT and CDR2 as FQNNGV. This CDR3 has 15 amino acids. The CDR3 loop reads CASSSPGLAAREQFF.

The chain links TRBV7-9 to TRBJ2-1; TCRdb proposes TRBD1, but this gene call is untestable without DNA. Germline CDR1 and CDR2: SEHNR and FQNEAQ (reference sequence). The CDR3 is 15 amino acids. The CDR3 sequence: CASSLGTGIYNEQFF.